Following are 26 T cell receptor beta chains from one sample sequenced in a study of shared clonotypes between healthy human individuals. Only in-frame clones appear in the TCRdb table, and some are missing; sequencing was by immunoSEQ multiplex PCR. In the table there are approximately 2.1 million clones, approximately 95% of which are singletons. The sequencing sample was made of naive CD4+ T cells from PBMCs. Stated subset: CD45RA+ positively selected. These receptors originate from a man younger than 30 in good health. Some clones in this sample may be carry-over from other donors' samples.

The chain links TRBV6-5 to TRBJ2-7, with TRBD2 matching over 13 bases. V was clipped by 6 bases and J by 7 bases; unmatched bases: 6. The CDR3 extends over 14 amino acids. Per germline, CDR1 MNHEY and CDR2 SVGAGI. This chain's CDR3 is CASRGLAGPVEQYF. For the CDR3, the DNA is TGTGCCAGCAGGGGACTAGCGGGACCCGTTGAGCAGTACTTC.

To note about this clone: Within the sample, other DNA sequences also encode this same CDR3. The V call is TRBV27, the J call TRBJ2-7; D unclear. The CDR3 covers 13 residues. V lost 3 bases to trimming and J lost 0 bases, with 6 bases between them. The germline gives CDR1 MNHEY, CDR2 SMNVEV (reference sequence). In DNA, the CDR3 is TGTGCCAGCAGTTTTCGGGCCTCCTACGAGCAGTACTTC. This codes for CASSFRASYEQYF.

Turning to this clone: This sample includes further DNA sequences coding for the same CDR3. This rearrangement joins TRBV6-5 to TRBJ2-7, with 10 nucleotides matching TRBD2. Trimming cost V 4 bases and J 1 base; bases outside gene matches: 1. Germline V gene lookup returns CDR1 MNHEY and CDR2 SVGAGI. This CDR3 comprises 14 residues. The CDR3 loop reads CASSLAGGSYEQYF. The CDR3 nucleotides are TGTGCCAGCAGTTTAGCGGGAGGTTCCTACGAGCAGTACTTC.

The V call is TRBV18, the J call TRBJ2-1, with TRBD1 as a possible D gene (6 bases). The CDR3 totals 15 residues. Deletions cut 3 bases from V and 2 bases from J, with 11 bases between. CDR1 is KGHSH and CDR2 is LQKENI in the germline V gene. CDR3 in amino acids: CASSPTGFTYNEQFF. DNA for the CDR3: TGTGCCAGCTCACCCACAGGGTTTACCTACAATGAGCAGTTCTTC.

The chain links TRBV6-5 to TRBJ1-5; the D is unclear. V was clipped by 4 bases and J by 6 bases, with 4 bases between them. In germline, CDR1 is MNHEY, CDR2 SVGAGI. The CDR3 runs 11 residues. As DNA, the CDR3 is TGTGCCAGCAGTTCGGGTCAGCCCCAGCATTTT. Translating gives CASSSGQPQHF.

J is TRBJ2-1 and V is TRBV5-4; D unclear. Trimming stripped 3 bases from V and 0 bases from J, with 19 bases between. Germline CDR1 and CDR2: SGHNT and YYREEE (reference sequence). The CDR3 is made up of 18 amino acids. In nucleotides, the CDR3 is TGTGCCAGCAGCTCCGCTTTTCCGCGGATAAGCTCCTACAATGAGCAGTTCTTC. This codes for CASSSAFPRISSYNEQFF.

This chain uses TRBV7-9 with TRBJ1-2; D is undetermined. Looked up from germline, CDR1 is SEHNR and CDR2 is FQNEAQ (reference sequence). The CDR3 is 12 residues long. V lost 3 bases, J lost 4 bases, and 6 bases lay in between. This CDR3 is CASSLATYGYTF. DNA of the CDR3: TGTGCCAGCAGCTTGGCCACCTATGGCTACACCTTC.

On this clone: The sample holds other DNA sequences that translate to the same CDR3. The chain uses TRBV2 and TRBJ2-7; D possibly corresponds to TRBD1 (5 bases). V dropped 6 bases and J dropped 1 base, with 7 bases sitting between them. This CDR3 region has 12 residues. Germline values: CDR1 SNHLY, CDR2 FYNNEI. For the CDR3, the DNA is TGTGCCAGCAGCAGGGCGTCCTACGAGCAGTACTTC. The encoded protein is CASSRASYEQYF.

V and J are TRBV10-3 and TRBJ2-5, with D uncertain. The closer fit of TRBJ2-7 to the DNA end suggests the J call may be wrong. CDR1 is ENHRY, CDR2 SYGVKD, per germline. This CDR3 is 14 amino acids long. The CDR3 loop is CAIRAGEVPYEQYF. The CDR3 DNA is TGTGCCATCAGGGCAGGCGAAGTCCCCTACGAGCAGTACTTC.

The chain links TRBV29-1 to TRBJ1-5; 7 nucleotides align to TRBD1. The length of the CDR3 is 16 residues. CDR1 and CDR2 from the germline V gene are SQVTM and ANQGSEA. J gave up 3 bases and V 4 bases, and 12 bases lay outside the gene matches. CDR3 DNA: TGCAGCGTTGTGACAGGGCCCATCGGCTACAATCAGCCCCAGCATTTT. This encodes CSVVTGPIGYNQPQHF.

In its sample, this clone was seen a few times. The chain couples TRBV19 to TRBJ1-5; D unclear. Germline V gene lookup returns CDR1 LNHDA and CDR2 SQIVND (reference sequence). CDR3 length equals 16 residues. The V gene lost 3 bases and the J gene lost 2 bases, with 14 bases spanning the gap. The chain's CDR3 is CASSISSRQGNQPQHF. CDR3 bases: TGTGCCAGTAGTATCTCGTCGCGCCAGGGCAATCAGCCCCAGCATTTT.

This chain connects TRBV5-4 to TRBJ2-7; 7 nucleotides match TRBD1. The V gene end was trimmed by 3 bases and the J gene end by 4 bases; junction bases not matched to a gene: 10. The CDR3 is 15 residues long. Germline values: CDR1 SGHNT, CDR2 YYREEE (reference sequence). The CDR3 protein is CASSYRQGGWYEQYF. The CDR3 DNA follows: TGTGCCAGCAGCTACCGACAGGGTGGATGGTACGAGCAGTACTTC.

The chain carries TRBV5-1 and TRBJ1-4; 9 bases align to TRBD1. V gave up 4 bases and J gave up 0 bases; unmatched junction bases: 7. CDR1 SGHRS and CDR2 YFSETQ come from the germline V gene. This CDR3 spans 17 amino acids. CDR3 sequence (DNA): TGCGCCAGCAGCCTTCGACAGGGGGTTGCAACTAATGAAAAACTGTTTTTT. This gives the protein CASSLRQGVATNEKLFF.

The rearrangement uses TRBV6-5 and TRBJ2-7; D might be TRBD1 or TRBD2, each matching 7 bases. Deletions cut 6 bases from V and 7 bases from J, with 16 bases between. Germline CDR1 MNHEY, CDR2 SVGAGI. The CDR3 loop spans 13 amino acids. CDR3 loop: CASSPGTAGEQYF. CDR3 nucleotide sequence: TGTGCCAGCAGCCCTGGGACAGCGGGGGAGCAGTACTTC.

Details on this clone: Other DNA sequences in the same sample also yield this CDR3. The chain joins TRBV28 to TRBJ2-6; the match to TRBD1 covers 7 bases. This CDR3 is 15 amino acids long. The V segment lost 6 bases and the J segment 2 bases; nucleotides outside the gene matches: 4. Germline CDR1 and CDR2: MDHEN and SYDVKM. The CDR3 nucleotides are TGTGCCAGCAGCTCTCAGGGGGCTGGGGCCAACGTCCTGACTTTC. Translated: CASSSQGAGANVLTF. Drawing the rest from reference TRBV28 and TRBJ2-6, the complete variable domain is DVKVTQSSRYLVKRTGEKVFLECVQDMDHENMFWYRQDPGLGLRLIYFSYDVKMKEKGDIPEGYSVSREKKERFSLILESASTNQTSMYLCASSSQGAGANVLTFGAGSRLTVL.

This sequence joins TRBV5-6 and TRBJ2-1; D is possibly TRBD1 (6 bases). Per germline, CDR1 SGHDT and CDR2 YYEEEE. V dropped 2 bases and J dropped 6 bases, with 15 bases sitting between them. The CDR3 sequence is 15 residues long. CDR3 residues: CASSLQGSLVNEQFF. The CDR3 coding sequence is TGTGCCAGCAGCTTACAGGGTTCTCTAGTCAATGAGCAGTTCTTC. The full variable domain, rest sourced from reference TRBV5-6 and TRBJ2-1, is DAGVTQSPTHLIKTRGQQVTLRCSPKSGHDTVSWYQQALGQGPQFIFQYYEEEERQRGNFPDRFSGHQFPNYSSELNVNALLLGDSALYLCASSLQGSLVNEQFFGPGTRLTVL.

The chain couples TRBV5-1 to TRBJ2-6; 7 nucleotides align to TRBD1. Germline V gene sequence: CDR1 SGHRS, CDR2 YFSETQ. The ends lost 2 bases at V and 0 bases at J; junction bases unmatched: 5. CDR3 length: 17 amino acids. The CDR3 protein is CASSFGTASSGANVLTF. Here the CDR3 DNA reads TGCGCCAGCAGCTTCGGGACAGCGAGCTCTGGGGCCAACGTCCTGACTTTC. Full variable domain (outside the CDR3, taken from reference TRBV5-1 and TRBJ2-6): KAGVTQTPRYLIKTRGQQVTLSCSPISGHRSVSWYQQTPGQGLQFLFEYFSETQRNKGNFPGRFSGRQFSNSRSEMNVSTLELGDSALYLCASSFGTASSGANVLTFGAGSRLTVL.

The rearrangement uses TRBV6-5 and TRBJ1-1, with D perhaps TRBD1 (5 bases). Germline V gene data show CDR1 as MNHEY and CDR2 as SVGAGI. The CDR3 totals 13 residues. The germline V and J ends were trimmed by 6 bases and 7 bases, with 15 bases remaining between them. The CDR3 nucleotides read TGTGCCAGCAGCCGCGAAAGTCAGGGTGAAGCTTTCTTT. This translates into CASSRESQGEAFF.

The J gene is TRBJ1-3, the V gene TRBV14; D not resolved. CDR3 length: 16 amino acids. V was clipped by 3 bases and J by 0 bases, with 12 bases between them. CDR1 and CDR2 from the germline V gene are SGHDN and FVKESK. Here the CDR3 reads CASSQWTASSGNTIYF. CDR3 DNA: TGTGCCAGCAGCCAGTGGACGGCTAGCTCTGGAAACACCATATATTTT.

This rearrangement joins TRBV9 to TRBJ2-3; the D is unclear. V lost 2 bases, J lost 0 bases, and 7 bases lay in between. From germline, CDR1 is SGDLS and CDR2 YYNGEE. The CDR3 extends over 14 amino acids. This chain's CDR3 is CASSVRHSTDTQYF. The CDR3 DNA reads TGTGCCAGCAGCGTTAGGCATAGCACAGATACGCAGTATTTT.

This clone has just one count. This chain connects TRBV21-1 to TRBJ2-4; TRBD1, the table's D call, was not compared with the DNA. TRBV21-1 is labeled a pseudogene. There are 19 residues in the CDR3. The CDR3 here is CASSGLDRGMRAAKNIQYF. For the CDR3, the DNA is TGTGCCAGCAGCGGACTCGACAGGGGAATGCGCGCGGCCAAAAACATTCAGTACTTC.

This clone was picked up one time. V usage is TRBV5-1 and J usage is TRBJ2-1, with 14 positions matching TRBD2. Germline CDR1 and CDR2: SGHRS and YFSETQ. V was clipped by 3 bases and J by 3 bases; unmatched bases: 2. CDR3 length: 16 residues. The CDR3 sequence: CASSSTSGRVYNEQFF. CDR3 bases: TGCGCCAGCAGCTCGACTAGCGGGAGGGTCTACAATGAGCAGTTCTTC.

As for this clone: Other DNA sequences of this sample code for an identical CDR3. CDR3 nucleotide sequence: TGTGCCAGCTCACCAGGGGCGGGTGAAAAACTGTTTTTT. Translated, it gives CASSPGAGEKLFF. V gene TRBV18 combines with J gene TRBJ1-4; possibly TRBD1 for D (5 bases). Germline V lookup: CDR1 KGHSH, CDR2 LQKENI. The CDR3 length is 13 residues. Trimming took off 2 bases at V and 7 bases at J, with 8 bases between the two ends.

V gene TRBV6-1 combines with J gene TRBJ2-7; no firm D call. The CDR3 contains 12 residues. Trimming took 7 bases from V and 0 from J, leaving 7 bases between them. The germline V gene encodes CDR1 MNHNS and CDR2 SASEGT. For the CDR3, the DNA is TGTGCCAGCACCGCCCTCTCCTACGAGCAGTACTTC. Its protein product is CASTALSYEQYF.

CDR3 residues: CASSQKLGLAGGNEQFF. As DNA, the CDR3 is TGTGCCAGCAGCCAAAAATTGGGACTAGCGGGAGGAAATGAGCAGTTCTTC. The chain uses TRBV7-3 and TRBJ2-1, with TRBD2 matching 15 bases. This CDR3 contains 17 residues. Unmatched junction bases numbered 9, after V lost 5 bases and J lost 7 bases. Germline CDR1 reads SGHTA; CDR2 reads FQGTGA. Using reference TRBV7-3 and TRBJ2-1 for the parts outside the CDR3, the full variable domain is GAGVSQTPSNKVTEKGKYVELRCDPISGHTALYWYRQSLGQGPEFLIYFQGTGAADDSGLPNDRFFAVRPEGSVSTLKIQRTERGDSAVYLCASSQKLGLAGGNEQFFGPGTRLTVL.

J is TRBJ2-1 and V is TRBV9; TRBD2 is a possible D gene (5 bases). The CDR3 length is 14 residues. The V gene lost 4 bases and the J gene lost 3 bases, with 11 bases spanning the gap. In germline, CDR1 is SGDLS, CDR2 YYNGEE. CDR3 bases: TGTGCCAGCAGCCGGAGCGGCCTCTACAATGAGCAGTTCTTC. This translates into CASSRSGLYNEQFF.